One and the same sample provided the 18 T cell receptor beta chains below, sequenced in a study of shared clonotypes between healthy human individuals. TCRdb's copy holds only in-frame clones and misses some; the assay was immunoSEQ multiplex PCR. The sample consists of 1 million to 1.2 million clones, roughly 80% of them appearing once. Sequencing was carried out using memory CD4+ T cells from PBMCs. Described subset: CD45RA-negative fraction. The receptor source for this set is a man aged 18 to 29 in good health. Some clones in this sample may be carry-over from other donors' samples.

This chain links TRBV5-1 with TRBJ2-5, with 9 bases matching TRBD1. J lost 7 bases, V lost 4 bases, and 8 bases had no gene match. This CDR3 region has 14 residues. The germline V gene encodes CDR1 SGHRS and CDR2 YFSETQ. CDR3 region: CASSTGQGSGTQYF. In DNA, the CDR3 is TGCGCCAGCAGCACAGGACAGGGGTCAGGGACCCAGTACTTC. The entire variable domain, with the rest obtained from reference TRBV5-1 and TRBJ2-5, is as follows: KAGVTQTPRYLIKTRGQQVTLSCSPISGHRSVSWYQQTPGQGLQFLFEYFSETQRNKGNFPGRFSGRQFSNSRSEMNVSTLELGDSALYLCASSTGQGSGTQYFGPGTRLLVL.

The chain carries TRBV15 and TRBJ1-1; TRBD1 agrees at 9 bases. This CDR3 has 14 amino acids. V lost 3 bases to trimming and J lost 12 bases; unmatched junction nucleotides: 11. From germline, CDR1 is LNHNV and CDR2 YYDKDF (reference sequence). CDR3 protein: CATSRDPGTGTTFF. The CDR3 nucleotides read TGTGCCACCAGCAGGGACCCCGGGACAGGGACAACTTTCTTT. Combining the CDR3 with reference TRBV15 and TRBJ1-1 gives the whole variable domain DAMVIQNPRYQVTQFGKPVTLSCSQTLNHNVMYWYQQKSSQAPKLLFHYYDKDFNNEADTPDNFQSRRPNTSFCFLDIRSPGLGDTAMYLCATSRDPGTGTTFFGQGTRLTVV.

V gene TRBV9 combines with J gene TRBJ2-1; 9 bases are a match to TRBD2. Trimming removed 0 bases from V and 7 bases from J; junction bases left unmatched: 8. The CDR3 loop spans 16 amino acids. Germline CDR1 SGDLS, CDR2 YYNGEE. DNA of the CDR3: TGTGCCAGCAGCGTAGCCGGCGGGAGGGCCGCGAATGAGCAGTTCTTC. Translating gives CASSVAGGRAANEQFF.

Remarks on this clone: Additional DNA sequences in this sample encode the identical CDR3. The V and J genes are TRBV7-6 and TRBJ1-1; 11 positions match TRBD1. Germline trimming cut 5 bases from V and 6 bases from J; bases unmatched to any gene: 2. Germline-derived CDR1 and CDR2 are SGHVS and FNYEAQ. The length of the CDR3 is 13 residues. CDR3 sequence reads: CASSQGQGAEAFF. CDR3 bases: TGTGCCAGCAGCCAGGGACAGGGGGCTGAAGCTTTCTTT.

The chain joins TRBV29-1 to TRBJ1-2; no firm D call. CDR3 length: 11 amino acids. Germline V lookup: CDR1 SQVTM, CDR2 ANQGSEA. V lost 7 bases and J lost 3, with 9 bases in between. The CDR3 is CSEPSDYGYTF. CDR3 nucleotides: TGCAGCGAGCCCTCAGACTATGGCTACACCTTC.

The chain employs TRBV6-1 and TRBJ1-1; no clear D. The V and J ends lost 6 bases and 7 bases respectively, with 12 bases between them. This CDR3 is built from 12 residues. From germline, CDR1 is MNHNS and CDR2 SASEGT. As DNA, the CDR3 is TGTGCCAGCAGCATGAGACGGGTTGAAGCTTTCTTT. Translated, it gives CASSMRRVEAFF.

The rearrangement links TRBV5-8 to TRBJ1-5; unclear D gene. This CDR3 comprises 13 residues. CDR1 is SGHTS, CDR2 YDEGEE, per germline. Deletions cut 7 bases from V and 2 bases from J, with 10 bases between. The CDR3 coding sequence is TGTGCCAGCGGACGATTTGGCAATCAGCCCCAGCATTTT. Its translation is CASGRFGNQPQHF. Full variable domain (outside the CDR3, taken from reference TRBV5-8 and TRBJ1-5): EAGVTQSPTHLIKTRGQQATLRCSPISGHTSVYWYQQALGLGLQFLLWYDEGEERNRGNFPPRFSGRQFPNYSSELNVNALELEDSALYLCASGRFGNQPQHFGDGTRLSIL.

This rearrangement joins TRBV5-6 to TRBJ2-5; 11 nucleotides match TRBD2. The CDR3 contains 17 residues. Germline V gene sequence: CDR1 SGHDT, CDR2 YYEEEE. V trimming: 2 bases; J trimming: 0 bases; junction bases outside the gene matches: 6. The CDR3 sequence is CASSLFRTSGYQETQYF. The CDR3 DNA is TGTGCCAGCAGCTTATTCCGGACTAGCGGGTACCAAGAGACCCAGTACTTC. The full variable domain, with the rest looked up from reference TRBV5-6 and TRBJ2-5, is DAGVTQSPTHLIKTRGQQVTLRCSPKSGHDTVSWYQQALGQGPQFIFQYYEEEERQRGNFPDRFSGHQFPNYSSELNVNALLLGDSALYLCASSLFRTSGYQETQYFGPGTRLLVL.

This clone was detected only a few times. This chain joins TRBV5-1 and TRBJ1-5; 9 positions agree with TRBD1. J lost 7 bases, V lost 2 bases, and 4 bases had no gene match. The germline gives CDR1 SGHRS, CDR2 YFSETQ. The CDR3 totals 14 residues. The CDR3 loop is CASSFGDREQPQHF. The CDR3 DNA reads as TGCGCCAGCAGCTTTGGGGACAGGGAACAGCCCCAGCATTTT.

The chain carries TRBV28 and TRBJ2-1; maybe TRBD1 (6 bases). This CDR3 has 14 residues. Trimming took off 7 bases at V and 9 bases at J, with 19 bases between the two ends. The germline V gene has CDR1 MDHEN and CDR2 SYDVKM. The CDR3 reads CASKSPGEFGEQFF. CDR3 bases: TGTGCCAGCAAAAGCCCAGGGGAGTTCGGTGAGCAGTTCTTC.

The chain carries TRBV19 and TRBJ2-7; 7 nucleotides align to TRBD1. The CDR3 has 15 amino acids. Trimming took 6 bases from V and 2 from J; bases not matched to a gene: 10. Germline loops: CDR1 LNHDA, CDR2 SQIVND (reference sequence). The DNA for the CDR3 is TGTGCCAGTAGCAACCCCGGGACAGCGACCTACGAGCAGTACTTC. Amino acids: CASSNPGTATYEQYF.

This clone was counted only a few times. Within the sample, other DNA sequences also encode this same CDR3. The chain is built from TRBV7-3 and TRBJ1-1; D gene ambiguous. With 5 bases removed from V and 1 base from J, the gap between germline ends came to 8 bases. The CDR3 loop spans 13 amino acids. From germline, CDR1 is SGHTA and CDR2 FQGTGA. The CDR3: CASSPQGNTEAFF. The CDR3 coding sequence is TGTGCCAGCAGCCCCCAAGGGAACACTGAAGCTTTCTTT.

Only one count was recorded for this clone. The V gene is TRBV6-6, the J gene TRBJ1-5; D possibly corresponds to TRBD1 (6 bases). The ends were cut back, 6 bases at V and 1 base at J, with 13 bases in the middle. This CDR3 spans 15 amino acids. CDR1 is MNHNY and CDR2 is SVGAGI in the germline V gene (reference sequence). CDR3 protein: CASSYGQLSNQPQHF. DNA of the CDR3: TGTGCCAGCAGCTACGGACAGCTCAGCAATCAGCCCCAGCATTTT.

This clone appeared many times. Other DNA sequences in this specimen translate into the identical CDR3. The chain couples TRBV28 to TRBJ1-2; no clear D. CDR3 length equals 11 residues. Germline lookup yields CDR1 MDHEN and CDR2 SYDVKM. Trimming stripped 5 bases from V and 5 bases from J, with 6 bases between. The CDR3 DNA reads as TGTGCCAGCAGTACGAGTTATGGCTACACCTTC. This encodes CASSTSYGYTF.

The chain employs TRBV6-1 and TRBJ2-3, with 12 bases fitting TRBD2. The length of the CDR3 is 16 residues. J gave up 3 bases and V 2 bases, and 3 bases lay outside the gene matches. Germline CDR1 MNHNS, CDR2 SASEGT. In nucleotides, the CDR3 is TGTGCCAGCAGTGAATTGACTAGCGGGAGAACAGATACGCAGTATTTT. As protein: CASSELTSGRTDTQYF.

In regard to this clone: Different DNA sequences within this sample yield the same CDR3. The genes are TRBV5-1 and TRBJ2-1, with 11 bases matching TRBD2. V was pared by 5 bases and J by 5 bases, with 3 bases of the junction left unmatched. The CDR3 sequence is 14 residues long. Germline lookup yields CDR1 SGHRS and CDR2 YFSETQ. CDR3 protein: CASRGTSGHNEQFF. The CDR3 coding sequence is TGCGCCAGCAGGGGGACTAGCGGCCACAATGAGCAGTTCTTC.

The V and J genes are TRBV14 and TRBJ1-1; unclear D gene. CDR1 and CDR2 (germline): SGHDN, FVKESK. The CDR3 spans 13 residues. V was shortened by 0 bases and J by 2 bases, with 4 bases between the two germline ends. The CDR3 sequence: CASSQDINTEAFF. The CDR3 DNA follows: TGTGCCAGCAGCCAAGACATTAACACTGAAGCTTTCTTT.

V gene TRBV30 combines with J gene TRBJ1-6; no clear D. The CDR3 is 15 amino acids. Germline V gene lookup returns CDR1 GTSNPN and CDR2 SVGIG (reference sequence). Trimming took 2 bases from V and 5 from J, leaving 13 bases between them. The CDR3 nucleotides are TGTGCCTGGAGTTTTTCCTGGAGGGATAATTCACCCCTCCACTTT. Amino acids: CAWSFSWRDNSPLHF.